The rows below give T cell receptor beta chains drawn from one sample of a study of blood T cell repertoires in COVID-19. TCRdb's table, derived via immunoSEQ multiplex PCR, lists solely in-frame clones and lacks some. In the table there are about 260,000 clones, 80% to 90% of which are singletons. What was sequenced was peripheral blood. These receptors originate from a woman in her seventies with COVID-19, enrolled during active disease. The CDR3 runs from the conserved cysteine through the conserved F or W. Fields, in order: clone size, D gene, J gene, V gene, CDR3 protein, CDR3 DNA. A D gene is named only where the DNA matches it firmly. Where a row states a size, it is once, few, many or the class of an expanded clone; other rows omit it.

NA | TRBD1 | TRBJ2-1 | TRBV7-9 | CASSPGRQGLNNEQFF | TGTGCCAGCAGCCCAGGGAGACAGGGGCTAAACAATGAGCAGTTCTTC
NA | TRBD1 | TRBJ2-1 | TRBV19 | CASNRDSRNEQFF | TGTGCCAGCAATAGGGACAGCCGCAATGAGCAGTTCTTC
NA | NA | TRBJ2-3 | TRBV5-4 | CASSLSARGDTQYF | TGTGCCAGCAGCTTGTCGGCTCGGGGGGATACGCAGTATTTT
NA | NA | TRBJ1-1 | TRBV28 | CASSLMGGHLTEAFF | TGTGCCAGCAGTTTAATGGGGGGGCATTTAACTGAAGCTTTCTTT
NA | NA | TRBJ1-4 | TRBV25-1 | CASSESTDEKLFF | TGTGCCAGCAGTGAATCGACAGATGAAAAACTGTTTTTT
NA | NA | TRBJ1-5 | TRBV30 | CAWRQPPGHHSNQPQHF | TGTGCCTGGAGGCAACCTCCGGGACACCATAGCAATCAGCCCCAGCATTTT
NA | NA | TRBJ1-3 | TRBV4-2 | CASSQDLGGGNTIYF | TGTGCCAGCAGCCAAGACTTGGGAGGTGGAAACACCATATATTTT
NA | TRBD2 | TRBJ2-4 | TRBV3-1/TRBV3-2 | CASSPRLAGVSRGIQYF | TGTGCCAGCAGCCCTAGACTAGCGGGGGTCTCCCGGGGCATTCAGTACTTC
NA | NA | TRBJ1-4 | TRBV5-1 | CASSFGGNEKLFF | TGCGCCAGCAGCTTTGGCGGTAATGAAAAACTGTTTTTT
NA | NA | TRBJ1-2 | TRBV5-4 | CASSLGGVRYGYTF | TGTGCCAGCAGCCTGGGGGGGGTTCGGTATGGCTACACCTTC
once | TRBD2 | TRBJ2-7 | TRBV6-2/TRBV6-3 | CASSYETSGVYEQYF | TGTGCCAGCAGTTACGAGACTAGCGGGGTATACGAGCAGTACTTC
NA | NA | TRBJ1-2 | TRBV30 | CAWTLQGANYGYTF | TGTGCCTGGACACTACAGGGTGCGAACTATGGCTACACCTTC
NA | NA | TRBJ2-7 | TRBV14 | CASSRGGEQYF | TGTGCCAGCAGCCGAGGGGGCGAGCAGTACTTC
NA | NA | TRBJ2-7 | TRBV5-1 | CASSSRGSSSYEQYF | TGCGCCAGCAGCTCAAGGGGTTCTAGCTCCTACGAGCAGTACTTC
NA | TRBD1 | TRBJ1-1 | TRBV7-9 | CASSLGTGQNTEAFF | TGTGCCAGCAGCTTAGGGACAGGGCAGAACACTGAAGCTTTCTTT
NA | TRBD1 | TRBJ1-2 | TRBV9 | CASSVLPGGGGGYTF | TGTGCCAGCAGCGTGCTTCCAGGGGGCGGTGGTGGCTACACCTTC
NA | TRBD1 | TRBJ1-5 | TRBV24-1 | CATSEGTGSFQPQHF | TGTGCCACCAGTGAAGGGACAGGGAGCTTCCAGCCCCAGCATTTT
NA | NA | TRBJ1-2 | TRBV5-6 | CASSLAHVGLYGYTF | TGTGCCAGCAGCTTGGCCCACGTGGGGCTATATGGCTACACCTTC
NA | NA | TRBJ1-1 | TRBV4-2 | CASSRALNTEAFF | TGTGCCAGCAGCCGCGCTTTGAACACTGAAGCTTTCTTT
NA | TRBD2 | TRBJ2-3 | TRBV12-5 | CASGTQAGSTDTQYF | TGTGCTAGTGGTACACAAGCGGGAAGCACAGATACGCAGTATTTT
NA | NA | TRBJ2-2 | TRBV6-4 | CASSSQGMAPGELFF | TGTGCCAGCAGCTCGCAGGGTATGGCACCCGGGGAGCTGTTTTTT